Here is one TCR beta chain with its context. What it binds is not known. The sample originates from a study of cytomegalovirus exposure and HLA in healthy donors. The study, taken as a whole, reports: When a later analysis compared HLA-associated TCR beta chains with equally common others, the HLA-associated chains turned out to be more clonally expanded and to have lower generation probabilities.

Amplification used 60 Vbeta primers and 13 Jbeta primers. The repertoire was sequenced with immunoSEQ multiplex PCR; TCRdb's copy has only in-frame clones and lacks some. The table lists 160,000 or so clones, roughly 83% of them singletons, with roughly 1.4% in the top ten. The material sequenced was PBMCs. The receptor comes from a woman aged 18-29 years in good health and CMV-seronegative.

The CDR3, as DNA: TGCGCCAGCAGCTCGAGGAACCAAGAGACCCAGTACTTC. As protein: CASSSRNQETQYF. The rearrangement links TRBV5-1 to TRBJ2-5; D unclear. Trimming stripped 3 bases from V and 0 bases from J, with 6 bases between. Germline CDR1 and CDR2: SGHRS and YFSETQ. The CDR3 runs 13 residues.